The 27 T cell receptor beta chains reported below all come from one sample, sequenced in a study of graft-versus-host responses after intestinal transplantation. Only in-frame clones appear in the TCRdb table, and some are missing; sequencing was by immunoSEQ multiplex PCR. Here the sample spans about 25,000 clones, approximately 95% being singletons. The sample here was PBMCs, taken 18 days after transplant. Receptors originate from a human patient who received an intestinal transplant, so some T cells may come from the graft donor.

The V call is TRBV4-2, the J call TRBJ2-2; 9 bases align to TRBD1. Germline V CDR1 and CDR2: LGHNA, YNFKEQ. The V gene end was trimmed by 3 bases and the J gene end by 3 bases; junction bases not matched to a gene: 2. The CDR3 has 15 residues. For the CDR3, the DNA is TGTGCCAGCAGCCAGGGGGACAGGGACACCGGGGAGCTGTTTTTT. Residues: CASSQGDRDTGELFF.

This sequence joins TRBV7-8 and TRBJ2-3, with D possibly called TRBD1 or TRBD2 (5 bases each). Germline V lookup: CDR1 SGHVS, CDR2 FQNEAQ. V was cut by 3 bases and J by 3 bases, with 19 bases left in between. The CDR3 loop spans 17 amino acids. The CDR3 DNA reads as TGTGCCAGCAGCTTGTCCTCGAGAGGGGTGGGGACAGATACGCAGTATTTT. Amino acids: CASSLSSRGVGTDTQYF.

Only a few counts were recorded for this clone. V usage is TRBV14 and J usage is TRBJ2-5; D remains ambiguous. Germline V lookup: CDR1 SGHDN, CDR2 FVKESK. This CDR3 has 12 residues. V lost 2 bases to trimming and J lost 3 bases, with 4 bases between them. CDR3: CASSQQKETQYF. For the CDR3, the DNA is TGTGCCAGCAGCCAACAAAAAGAGACCCAGTACTTC. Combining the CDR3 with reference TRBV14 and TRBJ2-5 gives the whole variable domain EAGVTQFPSHSVIEKGQTVTLRCDPISGHDNLYWYRRVMGKEIKFLLHFVKESKQDESGMPNNRFLAERTGGTYSTLKVQPAELEDSGVYFCASSQQKETQYFGPGTRLLVL.

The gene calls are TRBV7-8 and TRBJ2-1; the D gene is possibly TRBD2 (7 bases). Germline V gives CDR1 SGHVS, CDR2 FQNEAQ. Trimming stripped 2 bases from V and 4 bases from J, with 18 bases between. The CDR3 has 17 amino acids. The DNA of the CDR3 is TGTGCCAGCAGCTTAAGGGGGGGATCCGTGGGTTACAATGAGCAGTTCTTC. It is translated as CASSLRGGSVGYNEQFF.

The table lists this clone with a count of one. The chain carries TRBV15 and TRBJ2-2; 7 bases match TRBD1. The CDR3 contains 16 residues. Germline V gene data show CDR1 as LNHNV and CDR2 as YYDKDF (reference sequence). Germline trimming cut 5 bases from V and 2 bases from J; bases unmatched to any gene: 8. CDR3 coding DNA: TGTGCCACCAGCTCACGACAGGGTGGAAACACCGGGGAGCTGTTTTTT. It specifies CATSSRQGGNTGELFF.

Here the CDR3 reads CATSEYNEQFF. The CDR3, as DNA: TGTGCCACCTCAGAGTACAATGAGCAGTTCTTC. V gene TRBV6-1 combines with J gene TRBJ2-1, with no clear D. This CDR3 contains 11 residues. The germline CDR1 and CDR2 sequences are MNHNS and SASEGT. The V end lost 10 bases, the J end lost 4 bases, and 8 bases lay between the germline ends.

CDR3 sequence reads: CASSIRDERYQETQYF. The CDR3 region has the DNA TGTGCCAGTAGTATCAGGGACGAAAGATACCAAGAGACCCAGTACTTC. The chain has TRBV19 and TRBJ2-5; D is possibly TRBD1 or TRBD2 (5 bases each). V shed 3 bases and J shed 0 bases, with 14 bases lying between them. The CDR3 loop spans 16 amino acids. The germline V gene has CDR1 LNHDA and CDR2 SQIVND (reference sequence). The full variable domain, completed using reference TRBV19 and TRBJ2-5, is DGGITQSPKYLFRKEGQNVTLSCEQNLNHDAMYWYRQDPGQGLRLIYYSQIVNDFQKGDIAEGYSVSREKKESFPLTVTSAQKNPTAFYLCASSIRDERYQETQYFGPGTRLLVL.

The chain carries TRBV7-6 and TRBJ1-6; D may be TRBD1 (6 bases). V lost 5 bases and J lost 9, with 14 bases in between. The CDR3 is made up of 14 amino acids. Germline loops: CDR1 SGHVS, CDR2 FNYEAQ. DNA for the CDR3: TGTGCCAGCAGCCTGGGGACAATGAGTTCACCCCTCCACTTT. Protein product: CASSLGTMSSPLHF.

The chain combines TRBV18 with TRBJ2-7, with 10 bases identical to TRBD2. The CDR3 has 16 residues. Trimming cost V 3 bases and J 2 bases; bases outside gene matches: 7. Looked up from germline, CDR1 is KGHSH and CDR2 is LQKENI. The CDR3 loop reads CASSPPGTSVPYEQYF. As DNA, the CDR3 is TGTGCCAGCTCACCTCCCGGGACTAGCGTCCCCTACGAGCAGTACTTC. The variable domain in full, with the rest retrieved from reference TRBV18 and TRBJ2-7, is NAGVMQNPRHLVRRRGQEARLRCSPMKGHSHVYWYRQLPEEGLKFMVYLQKENIIDESGMPKERFSAEFPKEGPSILRIQQVVRGDSAAYFCASSPPGTSVPYEQYFGPGTRLTVT.

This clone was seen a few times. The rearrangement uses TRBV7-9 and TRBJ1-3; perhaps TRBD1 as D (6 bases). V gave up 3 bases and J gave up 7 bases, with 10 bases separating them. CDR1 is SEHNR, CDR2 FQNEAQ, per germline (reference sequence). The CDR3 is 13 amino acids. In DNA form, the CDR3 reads TGTGCCAGCAGCTTGGGACACTTGAACACCATATATTTT. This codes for CASSLGHLNTIYF.

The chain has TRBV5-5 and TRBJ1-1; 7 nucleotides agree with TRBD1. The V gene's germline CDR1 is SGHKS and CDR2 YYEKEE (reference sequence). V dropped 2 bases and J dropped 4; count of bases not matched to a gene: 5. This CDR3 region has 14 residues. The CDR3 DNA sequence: TGTGCCAGCAGCTTTAGACAGGGATTCACTGAAGCTTTCTTT. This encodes CASSFRQGFTEAFF. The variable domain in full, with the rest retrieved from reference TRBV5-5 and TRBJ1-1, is DAGVTQSPTHLIKTRGQQVTLRCSPISGHKSVSWYQQVLGQGPQFIFQYYEKEERGRGNFPDRFSARQFPNYSSELNVNALLLGDSALYLCASSFRQGFTEAFFGQGTRLTVV.

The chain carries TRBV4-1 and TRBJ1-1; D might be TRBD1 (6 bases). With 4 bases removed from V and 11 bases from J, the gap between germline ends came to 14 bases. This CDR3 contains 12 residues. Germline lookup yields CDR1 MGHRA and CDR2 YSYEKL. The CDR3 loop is CASSPQGGMAFF. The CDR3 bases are TGCGCCAGCAGCCCTCAAGGGGGAATGGCTTTCTTT.

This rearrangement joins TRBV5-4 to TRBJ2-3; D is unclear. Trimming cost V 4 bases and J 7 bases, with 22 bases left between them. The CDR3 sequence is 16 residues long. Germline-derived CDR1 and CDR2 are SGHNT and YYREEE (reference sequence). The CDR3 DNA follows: TGTGCCAGCAGCCTCATGGCTGGACCACAAGGAAATACGCAGTATTTT. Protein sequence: CASSLMAGPQGNTQYF.

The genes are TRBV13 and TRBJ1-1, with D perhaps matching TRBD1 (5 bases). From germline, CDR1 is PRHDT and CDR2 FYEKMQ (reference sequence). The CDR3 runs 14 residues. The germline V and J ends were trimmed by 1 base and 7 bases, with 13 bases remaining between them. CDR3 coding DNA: TGTGCCAGCAGCTTAGTGCGGGGCTCGGGTGAAGCTTTCTTT. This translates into CASSLVRGSGEAFF.

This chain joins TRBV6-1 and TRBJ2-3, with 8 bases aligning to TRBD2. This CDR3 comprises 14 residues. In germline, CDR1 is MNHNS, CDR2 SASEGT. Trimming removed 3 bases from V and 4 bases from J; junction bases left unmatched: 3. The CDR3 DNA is TGTGCCAGCAGTGACGGGGGGGCCTCAGATACGCAGTATTTT. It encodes CASSDGGASDTQYF.

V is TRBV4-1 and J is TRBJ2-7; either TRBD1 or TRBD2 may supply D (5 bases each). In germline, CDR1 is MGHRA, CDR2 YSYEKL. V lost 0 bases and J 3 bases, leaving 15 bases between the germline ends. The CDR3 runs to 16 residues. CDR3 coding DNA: TGCGCCAGCAGCCAAGAACAGGTCCGGGGCTACTACGAGCAGTACTTC. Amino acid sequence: CASSQEQVRGYYEQYF.

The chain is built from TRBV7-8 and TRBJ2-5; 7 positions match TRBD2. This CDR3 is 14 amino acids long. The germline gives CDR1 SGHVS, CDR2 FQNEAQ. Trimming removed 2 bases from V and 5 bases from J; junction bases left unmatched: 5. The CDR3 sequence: CASSLRTGRETQYF. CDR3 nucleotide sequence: TGTGCCAGCAGCTTAAGGACCGGGAGGGAGACCCAGTACTTC.

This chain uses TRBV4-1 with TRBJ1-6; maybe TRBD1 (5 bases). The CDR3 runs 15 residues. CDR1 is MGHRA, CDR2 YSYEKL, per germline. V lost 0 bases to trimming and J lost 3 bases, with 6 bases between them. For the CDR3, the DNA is TGCGCCAGCAGCCAAGACCAGGGCTATAATTCACCCCTCCACTTT. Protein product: CASSQDQGYNSPLHF.

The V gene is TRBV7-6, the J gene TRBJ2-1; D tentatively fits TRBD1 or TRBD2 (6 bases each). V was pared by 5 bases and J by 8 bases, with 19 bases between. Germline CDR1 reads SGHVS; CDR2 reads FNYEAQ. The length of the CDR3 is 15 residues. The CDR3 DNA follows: TGTGCCAGCAGCGAACACGGACGAGGGGGGTATGAGCAGTTCTTC. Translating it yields CASSEHGRGGYEQFF.

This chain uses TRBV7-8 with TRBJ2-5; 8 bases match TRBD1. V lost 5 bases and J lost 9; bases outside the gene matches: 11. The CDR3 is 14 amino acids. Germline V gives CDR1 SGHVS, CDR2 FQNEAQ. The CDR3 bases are TGTGCCAGCAGCGTATCGGGACAGGATGTGGCCCAGTACTTC. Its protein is CASSVSGQDVAQYF.

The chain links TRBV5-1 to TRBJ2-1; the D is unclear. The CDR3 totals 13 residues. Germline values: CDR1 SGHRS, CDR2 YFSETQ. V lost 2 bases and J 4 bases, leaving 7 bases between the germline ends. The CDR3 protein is CASSLNLYNEQFF. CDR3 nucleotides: TGCGCCAGCAGCTTAAACCTTTACAATGAGCAGTTCTTC.

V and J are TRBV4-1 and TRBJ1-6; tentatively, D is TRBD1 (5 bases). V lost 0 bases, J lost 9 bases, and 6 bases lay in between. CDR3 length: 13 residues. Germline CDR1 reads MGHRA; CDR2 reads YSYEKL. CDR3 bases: TGCGCCAGCAGCCAAGAAAGGGGTTCACCCCTCCACTTT. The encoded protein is CASSQERGSPLHF.

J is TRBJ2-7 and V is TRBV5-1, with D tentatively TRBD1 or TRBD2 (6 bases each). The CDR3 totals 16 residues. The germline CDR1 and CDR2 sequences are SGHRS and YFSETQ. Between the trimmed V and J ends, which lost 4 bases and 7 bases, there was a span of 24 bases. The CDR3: CASSGAVLGGPSEQYF. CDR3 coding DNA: TGCGCCAGCAGCGGAGCCGTTTTAGGGGGGCCGAGTGAGCAGTACTTC.

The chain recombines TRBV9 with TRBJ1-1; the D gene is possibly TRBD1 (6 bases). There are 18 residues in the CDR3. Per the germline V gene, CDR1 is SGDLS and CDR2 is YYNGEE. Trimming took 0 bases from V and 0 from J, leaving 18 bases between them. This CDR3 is CASSVGTDGGAVNTEAFF. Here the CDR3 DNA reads TGTGCCAGCAGCGTAGGTACAGACGGGGGCGCGGTGAACACTGAAGCTTTCTTT. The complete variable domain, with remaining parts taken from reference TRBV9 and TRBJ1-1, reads DSGVTQTPKHLITATGQRVTLRCSPRSGDLSVYWYQQSLDQGLQFLIQYYNGEERAKGNILERFSAQQFPDLHSELNLSSLELGDSALYFCASSVGTDGGAVNTEAFFGQGTRLTVV.

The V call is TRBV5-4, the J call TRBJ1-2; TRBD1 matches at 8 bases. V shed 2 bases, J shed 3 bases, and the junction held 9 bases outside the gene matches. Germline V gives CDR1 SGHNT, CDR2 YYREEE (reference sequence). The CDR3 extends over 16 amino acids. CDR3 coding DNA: TGTGCCAGCAGCTTACCCGGACAGGGAGGATACTATGGCTACACCTTC. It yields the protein CASSLPGQGGYYGYTF.

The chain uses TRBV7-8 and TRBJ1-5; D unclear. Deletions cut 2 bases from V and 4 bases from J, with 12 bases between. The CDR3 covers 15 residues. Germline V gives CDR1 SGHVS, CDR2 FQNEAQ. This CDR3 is CASSLRPGENQPQHF. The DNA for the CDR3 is TGTGCCAGCAGCTTAAGGCCGGGAGAAAATCAGCCCCAGCATTTT.

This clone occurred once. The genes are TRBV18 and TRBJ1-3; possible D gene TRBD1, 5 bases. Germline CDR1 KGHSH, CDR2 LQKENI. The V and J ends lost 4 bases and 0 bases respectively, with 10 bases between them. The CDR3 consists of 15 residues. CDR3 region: CASSLGTVSGNTIYF. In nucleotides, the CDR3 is TGTGCCAGCTCACTAGGGACGGTCTCTGGAAACACCATATATTTT.